A single sample gave rise to the 11 T cell receptor beta chains below, sequenced in a study of blood T cell repertoires in COVID-19. The repertoire was sequenced with immunoSEQ multiplex PCR; TCRdb's copy has only in-frame clones and lacks some. Altogether approximately 140,000 clones are present, about four fifths being singletons, with the ten largest covering 7% to 10%. Sequenced: peripheral blood. Every receptor here comes from a human donor with acute or convalescent COVID-19. The donor label of this sample is uncertain.

This rearrangement joins TRBV9 to TRBJ1-5; D uncertain. Trimming shortened V by 3 bases and J by 0 bases, and 10 bases separated the two germline ends. Germline assignment: CDR1 SGDLS and CDR2 YYNGEE. This CDR3 spans 15 amino acids. The CDR3 loop is CASSAADHSNQPQHF. CDR3 bases: TGTGCCAGCAGCGCTGCAGATCATAGCAATCAGCCCCAGCATTTT.

The genes are TRBV5-1 and TRBJ1-2; tentative D call: TRBD1 (6 bases). This CDR3 spans 14 amino acids. Trimming removed 4 bases at V and 8 bases at J, with 18 bases between. Per the germline V gene, CDR1 is SGHRS and CDR2 is YFSETQ. The CDR3 sequence is CASSLQQGLEGYTF. CDR3 coding DNA: TGCGCCAGCAGCCTACAGCAGGGGCTAGAGGGCTACACCTTC.

The rearrangement uses TRBV10-2 and TRBJ1-2; TRBD1 matches at 7 bases. J lost 0 bases, V lost 5 bases, and 6 bases had no gene match. CDR1 and CDR2 from the germline V gene are WSHSY and SAAADI. The CDR3 runs to 15 residues. In DNA form, the CDR3 reads TGCGCCAGCAGTTCGACAGGGTTGTCTAACTATGGCTACACCTTC. Translating it yields CASSSTGLSNYGYTF.

In DNA, the CDR3 is TGTGCCAGTACAACCGACAGGGAAACTAATGTGAACACTGAAGCTTTCTTT. The encoded protein is CASTTDRETNVNTEAFF. The J gene is TRBJ1-1, the V gene TRBV2; 7 nucleotides align to TRBD1. The germline gives CDR1 SNHLY, CDR2 FYNNEI. J was trimmed by 0 bases and V by 9 bases; bases with no gene match: 16. The CDR3 has 17 amino acids.

This chain connects TRBV29-1 to TRBJ2-1; D possibly corresponds to TRBD1 (7 bases). This CDR3 has 17 amino acids. V lost 4 bases to trimming and J lost 1 base, with 20 bases between them. In germline, CDR1 is SQVTM, CDR2 ANQGSEA. CDR3 DNA sequence: TGCAGCGTTGCCCTCGGAATGACAGGGAGGTCCTACAATGAGCAGTTCTTC. Amino acids: CSVALGMTGRSYNEQFF.

The CDR3 DNA is TGTGCCAGTAGTATAAGGTGGGGTAAGGGGATTCAGCCCCAGCATTTT. Protein: CASSIRWGKGIQPQHF. This chain uses TRBV19 with TRBJ1-5; tentative D call: TRBD1 (5 bases). Trimming took off 2 bases at V and 6 bases at J, with 17 bases between the two ends. From germline, CDR1 is LNHDA and CDR2 SQIVND (reference sequence). The CDR3 is made up of 16 amino acids.

The rearrangement links TRBV9 to TRBJ1-1; maybe TRBD1 (5 bases). Germline V gene data show CDR1 as SGDLS and CDR2 as YYNGEE. The V end was cut by 4 bases, the J end by 5 bases, with 15 bases between. The CDR3 length is 14 residues. CDR3: CASSPGTAGTEAFF. As DNA, the CDR3 is TGTGCCAGCAGCCCCGGGACTGCCGGAACTGAAGCTTTCTTT.

The chain employs TRBV7-9 and TRBJ2-2; 7 bases line up with TRBD1. The CDR3 spans 14 residues. With 2 bases clipped from V and 7 bases from J, the junction kept 4 bases outside the gene matches. Germline V CDR1 and CDR2: SEHNR, FQNEAQ (reference sequence). CDR3 residues: CASSLRDSLGELFF. In nucleotides, the CDR3 is TGTGCCAGCAGCTTAAGGGACAGTCTCGGGGAGCTGTTTTTT.

The gene calls are TRBV25-1 and TRBJ1-5; 8 bases align to TRBD1. Germline CDR1 is MGHDK and CDR2 is SYGVNS. Losses at the gene ends were 5 bases for V and 1 base for J; bases not matched to a gene: 7. The CDR3 contains 16 residues. CDR3 sequence reads: CASSPSTGASNQPQHF. CDR3 coding DNA: TGTGCCAGCAGTCCCTCGACAGGGGCGAGCAATCAGCCCCAGCATTTT.

The chain links TRBV4-1 to TRBJ1-4; D is possibly TRBD1 (6 bases). The CDR3 totals 15 residues. Germline-derived CDR1 and CDR2 are MGHRA and YSYEKL. Between the trimmed V and J ends, which lost 0 bases and 10 bases, there was a span of 15 bases. The CDR3 protein is CASSQERAGEGKLFF. CDR3 in DNA: TGCGCCAGCAGCCAAGAAAGGGCAGGGGAGGGAAAACTGTTTTTT.

J is TRBJ1-5 and V is TRBV7-2; D might be TRBD1 (6 bases). The germline V and J ends were trimmed by 1 base and 0 bases, with 10 bases remaining between them. The CDR3 covers 16 residues. Germline V gene sequence: CDR1 SGHTA, CDR2 FQGNSA. CDR3 region: CASSLGRRGSNQPQHF. For the CDR3, the DNA is TGTGCCAGCAGCTTAGGTCGCAGGGGTAGCAATCAGCCCCAGCATTTT. The full variable domain, completed using reference TRBV7-2 and TRBJ1-5, is GAGVSQSPSNKVTEKGKDVELRCDPISGHTALYWYRQSLGQGLEFLIYFQGNSAPDKSGLPSDRFSAERTGGSVSTLTIQRTQQEDSAVYLCASSLGRRGSNQPQHFGDGTRLSIL.